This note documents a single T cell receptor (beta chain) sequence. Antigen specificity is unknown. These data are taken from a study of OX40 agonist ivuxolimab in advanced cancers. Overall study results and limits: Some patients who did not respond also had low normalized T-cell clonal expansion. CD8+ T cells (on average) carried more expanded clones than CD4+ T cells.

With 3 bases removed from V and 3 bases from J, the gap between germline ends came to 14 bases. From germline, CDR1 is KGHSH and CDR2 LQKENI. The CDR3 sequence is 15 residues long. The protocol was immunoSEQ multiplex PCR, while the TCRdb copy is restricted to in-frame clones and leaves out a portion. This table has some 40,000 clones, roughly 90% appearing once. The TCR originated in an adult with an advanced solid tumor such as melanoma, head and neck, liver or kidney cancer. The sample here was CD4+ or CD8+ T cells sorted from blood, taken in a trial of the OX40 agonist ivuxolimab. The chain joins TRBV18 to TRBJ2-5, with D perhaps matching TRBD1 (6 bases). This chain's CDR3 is CASSPLLDSEETQYF. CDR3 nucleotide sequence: TGTGCCAGCTCACCGCTACTGGACAGTGAAGAGACCCAGTACTTC.